This passage covers 15 T cell receptor beta chains from one sample sequenced in a study of CD8 T cells in Susac syndrome. RNA in amounts of 0.5 to 1 ug was reverse transcribed with random hexamers. From the immunoSEQ multiplex PCR reads, TCRdb called clonotypes with MiXCR, one entry per CDR3 protein. The repertoire holds approximately 70,000 distinct CDR3 sequences, with approximately 95% as singletons. The material sequenced was CD8+ T cells from PBMCs. The receptors were sampled from a human donor in good health.

This clonotype appeared a single time. V usage is TRBV7-6 and J usage is TRBJ2-7; 7 bases fit TRBD1. Losses at the gene ends were 5 bases for V and 3 bases for J; bases not matched to a gene: 4. Germline V gene lookup returns CDR1 SGHVS and CDR2 FNYEAQ. This CDR3 has 13 residues. The CDR3 DNA sequence: TGTGCCAGCAGCATCGGGACAGACTACGAGCAGTACTTC. Its translation is CASSIGTDYEQYF.

CDR3: CASSMSSGYGYTF. CDR3 in DNA: TGTGCCAGCAGTATGTCCTCAGGGTATGGCTACACCTTC. This rearrangement joins TRBV12-3 or TRBV12-4 to TRBJ1-2; D perhaps matches TRBD1 (5 bases). Trimming pared 5 bases from V and 5 bases from J, leaving 12 bases between. The CDR3 consists of 13 residues.

This chain links TRBV28 with TRBJ2-1; 12 bases map to TRBD2. The CDR3 covers 14 residues. CDR1 is MDHEN, CDR2 SYDVKM, per germline. V dropped 6 bases and J dropped 8; count of bases not matched to a gene: 5. CDR3 DNA sequence: TGTGCCAGCAGCTCTCGACTAGCGGGGGATGAGCAGTTCTTC. It translates to CASSSRLAGDEQFF.

The chain couples TRBV7-2 to TRBJ2-5, with D perhaps matching TRBD2 (6 bases). The V gene's germline CDR1 is SGHTA and CDR2 FQGNSA. This CDR3 has 15 residues. V lost 2 bases to trimming and J lost 5 bases, with 15 bases between them. This chain's CDR3 is CASSLSSASEETQYF. CDR3 nucleotides: TGTGCCAGCAGCTTAAGTTCCGCTAGCGAGGAGACCCAGTACTTC.

The chain is built from TRBV20-1 and TRBJ2-7, with 9 bases that match TRBD1. The germline V gene has CDR1 DFQATT and CDR2 SNEGSKA (reference sequence). This CDR3 has 15 residues. Trimming cost V 0 bases and J 2 bases; bases outside gene matches: 5. The CDR3 loop is CSARDRTGATYEQYF. The CDR3 bases are TGCAGTGCTAGAGATCGGACAGGGGCGACCTACGAGCAGTACTTC.

The rearrangement uses TRBV12-3 or TRBV12-4 and TRBJ2-2; D gene ambiguous. The CDR3 runs 12 residues. The germline V and J ends were trimmed by 5 bases and 3 bases, with 4 bases remaining between them. This chain's CDR3 is CASSGDTGELFF. DNA of the CDR3: TGTGCCAGCAGTGGGGACACCGGGGAGCTGTTTTTT.

This rearrangement joins TRBV19 to TRBJ2-1, with a possible D match to TRBD2 (6 bases). Trimming pared 0 bases from V and 4 bases from J, leaving 10 bases between. The CDR3 is made up of 15 amino acids. From germline, CDR1 is LNHDA and CDR2 SQIVND (reference sequence). CDR3 sequence reads: CASSIDSGVYNEQFF. DNA for the CDR3: TGTGCCAGTAGTATAGATAGCGGAGTTTACAATGAGCAGTTCTTC.

V usage is TRBV30 and J usage is TRBJ2-1; D is undetermined. Trimming stripped 0 bases from V and 6 bases from J, with 6 bases between. The CDR3 is 12 residues long. The germline V gene has CDR1 GTSNPN and CDR2 SVGIG (reference sequence). DNA for the CDR3: TGTGCCTGGAGTGTGACCTTCAATGAGCAGTTCTTC. As protein: CAWSVTFNEQFF.

V is TRBV7-9 and J is TRBJ2-2, with 9 nucleotides matching TRBD2. V shed 2 bases and J 5 bases; nucleotides not matched to a gene: 0. Germline assignment: CDR1 SEHNR and CDR2 FQNEAQ (reference sequence). The length of the CDR3 is 14 residues. CDR3 region: CASSLTSGTGELFF. The CDR3 coding sequence is TGTGCCAGCAGCTTAACTAGCGGGACCGGGGAGCTGTTTTTT.

The V call is TRBV5-1, the J call TRBJ2-5; D unclear. Germline V lookup: CDR1 SGHRS, CDR2 YFSETQ. This CDR3 is built from 14 residues. Trimming left V 0 bases short and J 4 bases short, with 10 bases between. This chain's CDR3 is CASSLAHLGETQYF. In nucleotides, the CDR3 is TGCGCCAGCAGCTTGGCACATTTAGGAGAGACCCAGTACTTC.

V gene TRBV30 combines with J gene TRBJ2-5; TRBD1 agrees at 8 bases. Germline lookup yields CDR1 GTSNPN and CDR2 SVGIG (reference sequence). The CDR3 runs to 12 residues. The J segment lost 3 bases and the V segment lost 5 bases, leaving 2 bases of the junction unmatched. The chain's CDR3 is CAWETGEETQYF. Here the CDR3 DNA reads TGTGCCTGGGAGACAGGGGAAGAGACCCAGTACTTC.

This clonotype was picked up one time. The chain links TRBV25-1 to TRBJ1-2, with D unresolved. In germline, CDR1 is MGHDK, CDR2 SYGVNS. The CDR3 length is 15 residues. V lost 2 bases, J lost 3 bases, and 13 bases lay in between. The CDR3 here is CASSEKSVGYYGYTF. CDR3 nucleotide sequence: TGTGCCAGCAGTGAAAAGAGCGTCGGCTACTATGGCTACACCTTC.

The chain joins TRBV10-3 to TRBJ1-1; D is perhaps TRBD1 (5 bases). This CDR3 has 14 residues. The germline V and J ends were trimmed by 0 bases and 4 bases, with 9 bases remaining between them. The germline V gene encodes CDR1 ENHRY and CDR2 SYGVKD. The CDR3 DNA sequence: TGTGCCATCAGTGAGTCGTTGGGGACCACTGAAGCTTTCTTT. It specifies CAISESLGTTEAFF.

The rearrangement uses TRBV28 and TRBJ2-1; perhaps TRBD1 as D (6 bases). V lost 5 bases to trimming and J lost 7 bases, with 9 bases between them. Germline lookup yields CDR1 MDHEN and CDR2 SYDVKM. This CDR3 region has 12 residues. The CDR3 loop reads CASSLQGNEQFF. The DNA for the CDR3 is TGTGCCAGCAGTCTACAGGGAAATGAGCAGTTCTTC.

The CDR3 bases are TGTGCCAGCAGTTCCGTCAGTCAGACCTCCTACGAGCAGTACTTC. It specifies CASSSVSQTSYEQYF. The rearrangement uses TRBV28 and TRBJ2-7; no clear D gene. CDR1 is MDHEN and CDR2 is SYDVKM in the germline V gene. V was clipped by 4 bases and J by 0 bases, with 13 bases between them. This CDR3 contains 15 residues.